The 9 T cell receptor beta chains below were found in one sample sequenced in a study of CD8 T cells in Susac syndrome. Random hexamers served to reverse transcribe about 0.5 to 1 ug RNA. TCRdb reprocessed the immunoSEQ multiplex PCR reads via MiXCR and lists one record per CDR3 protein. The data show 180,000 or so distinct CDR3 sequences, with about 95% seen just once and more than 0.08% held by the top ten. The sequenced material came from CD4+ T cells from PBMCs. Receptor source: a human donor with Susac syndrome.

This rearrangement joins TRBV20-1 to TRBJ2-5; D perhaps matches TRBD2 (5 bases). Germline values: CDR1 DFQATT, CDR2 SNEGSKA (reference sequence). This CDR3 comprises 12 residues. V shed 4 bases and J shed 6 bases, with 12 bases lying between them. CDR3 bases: TGCAGTGCTATTCGGGAATTGAAGACCCAGTACTTC. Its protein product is CSAIRELKTQYF.

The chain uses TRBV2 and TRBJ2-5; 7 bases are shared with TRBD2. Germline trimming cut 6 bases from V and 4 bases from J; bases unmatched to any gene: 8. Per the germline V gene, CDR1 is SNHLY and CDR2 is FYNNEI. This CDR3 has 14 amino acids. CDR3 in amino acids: CASRARGMRETQYF. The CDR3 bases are TGTGCCAGCAGGGCGCGGGGGATGAGAGAGACCCAGTACTTC. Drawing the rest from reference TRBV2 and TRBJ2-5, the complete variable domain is EPEVTQTPSHQVTQMGQEVILRCVPISNHLYFYWYRQILGQKVEFLVSFYNNEISEKSEIFDDQFSVERPDGSNFTLKIRSTKLEDSAMYFCASRARGMRETQYFGPGTRLLVL.

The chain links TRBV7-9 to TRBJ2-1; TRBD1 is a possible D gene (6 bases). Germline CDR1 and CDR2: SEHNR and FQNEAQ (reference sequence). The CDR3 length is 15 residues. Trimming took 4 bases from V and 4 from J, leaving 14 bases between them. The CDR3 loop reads CASSSTGTQYNEQFF. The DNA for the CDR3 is TGTGCCAGCAGCTCCACCGGGACACAATACAATGAGCAGTTCTTC.

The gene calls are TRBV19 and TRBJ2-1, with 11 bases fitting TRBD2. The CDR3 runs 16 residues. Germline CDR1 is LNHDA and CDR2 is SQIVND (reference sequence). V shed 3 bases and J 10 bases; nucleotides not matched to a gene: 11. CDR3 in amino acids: CASSITGTSGTREQFF. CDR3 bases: TGTGCCAGTAGTATCACCGGGACTAGCGGTACCAGGGAGCAGTTCTTC.

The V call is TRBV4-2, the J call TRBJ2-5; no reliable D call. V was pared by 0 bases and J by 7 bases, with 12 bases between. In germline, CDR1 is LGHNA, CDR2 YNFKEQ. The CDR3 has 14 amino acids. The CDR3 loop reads CASSQDIPGGTQYF. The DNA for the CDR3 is TGTGCCAGCAGCCAAGATATCCCCGGCGGGACCCAGTACTTC.

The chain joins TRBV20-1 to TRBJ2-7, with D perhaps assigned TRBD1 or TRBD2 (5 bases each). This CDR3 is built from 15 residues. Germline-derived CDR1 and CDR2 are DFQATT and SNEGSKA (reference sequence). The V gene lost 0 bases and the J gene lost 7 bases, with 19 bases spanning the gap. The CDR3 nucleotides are TGCAGTGCTAGAGATCGGGGCCTCTCCGGTGGGGAGCAGTACTTC. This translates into CSARDRGLSGGEQYF.

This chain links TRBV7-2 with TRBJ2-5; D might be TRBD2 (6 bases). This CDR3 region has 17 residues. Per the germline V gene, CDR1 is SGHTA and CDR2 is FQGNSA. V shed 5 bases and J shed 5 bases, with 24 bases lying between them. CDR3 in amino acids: CASSTDPGTSLRETQYF. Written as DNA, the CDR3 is TGTGCCAGCAGCACAGACCCGGGGACTTCCCTCAGGGAGACCCAGTACTTC.

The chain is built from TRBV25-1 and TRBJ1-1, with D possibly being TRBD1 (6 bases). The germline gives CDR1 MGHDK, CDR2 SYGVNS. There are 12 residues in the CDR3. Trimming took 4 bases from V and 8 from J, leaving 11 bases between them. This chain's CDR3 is CASSAHTGEAFF. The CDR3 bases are TGTGCCAGCAGTGCCCACACAGGGGAAGCTTTCTTT.

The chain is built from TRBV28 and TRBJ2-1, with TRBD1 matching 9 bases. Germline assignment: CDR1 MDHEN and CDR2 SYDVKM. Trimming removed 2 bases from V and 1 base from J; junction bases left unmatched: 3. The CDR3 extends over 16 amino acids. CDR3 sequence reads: CASSLTGQGSYNEQFF. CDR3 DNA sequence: TGTGCCAGCAGTTTAACCGGACAGGGGTCCTACAATGAGCAGTTCTTC. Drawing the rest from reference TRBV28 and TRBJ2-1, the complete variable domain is DVKVTQSSRYLVKRTGEKVFLECVQDMDHENMFWYRQDPGLGLRLIYFSYDVKMKEKGDIPEGYSVSREKKERFSLILESASTNQTSMYLCASSLTGQGSYNEQFFGPGTRLTVL.